The rows below give T cell receptor beta chains drawn from one sample of a study of shared clonotypes between healthy human individuals. Sequencing used immunoSEQ multiplex PCR; TCRdb keeps in-frame clones, though not all of them. The data contain 2 million to 2.5 million clones, approximately 95% of them singletons. Sequenced input: naive CD4+ T cells from PBMCs. These TCRs come from a man between 18 and 35 years old in good health. Some clones in this sample may be carry-over from other donors' samples. Each CDR3 is given without its conserved first and last residue. Fields, in order: J gene, CDR3 length, V gene, D gene, CDR3 protein. D genes are given only for firm matches.

TRBJ2-7 13 TRBV6-1 . ASSEGFGIPYEQY
TRBJ2-1 13 TRBV5-6 . ASNRGASSYNEQF
TRBJ1-3 16 TRBV5-1 . ASSLPRGSESSGNTIY
TRBJ2-7 12 TRBV5-4 . ASTPVGASYEQY
TRBJ2-7 13 TRBV7-3 TRBD1 ASSKLPGGTYEQY
TRBJ1-3 10 TRBV6-1 . ASRLGGNTIY
TRBJ2-2 12 TRBV7-8 . ASSLGGFDGELF
TRBJ2-3 12 TRBV7-9 TRBD1 ASSPGQITDTQY
TRBJ1-5 11 TRBV28 . ASRFYGTRPQH
TRBJ2-5 10 TRBV7-9 . ASSLARETQY
TRBJ1-1 11 TRBV19 TRBD1 ASSRHRGGGAF
TRBJ2-5 13 TRBV28 TRBD2 ASRPRTSRSETQY
TRBJ1-2 13 TRBV28 . ASSQNKRRSYGYT
TRBJ2-5 14 TRBV27 TRBD1 ASSPYRQGVEETQY
TRBJ1-1 11 TRBV7-3 . ASSTDRNTEAF
TRBJ2-1 8 TRBV28 . ASSYNEQF
TRBJ2-1 9 TRBV7-9 . ASSLEIQQF
TRBJ2-1 15 TRBV14 . ASSPFPSSARYNEQF
TRBJ2-6 14 TRBV2 TRBD1 ASSRQGFSGANVLT
TRBJ1-2 11 TRBV18 . ASSQDRNYGYT
TRBJ2-6 15 TRBV7-3 . ASSLVRFASGANVLT
TRBJ2-7 12 TRBV19 TRBD1 ASSTTGGIYEQY